The next 18 T cell receptor beta chains were all read from a single sample in a study of T cell responses to AZD1222 COVID-19 vaccine (dated by TCRdb to about 2021). Library preparation used the immunoSEQ multiplex PCR assay. Here the immuneACCESS table is served through TCRdb, limited to in-frame sequences with V and J called. Missing clones are a known gap in these copies; in checked studies unresolved V genes cover under half, and the rest lacks a known reason. This sample has about 70,000 clones in its table, and 80% to 90% of those were observed once. Clones ranked in the top ten supply approximately 5.9% of the sample. What the time point label conveys for this sample: about 28 days (+/-7) after the second vaccine dose. The input for sequencing was peripheral blood, taken 28 days after the second AZD1222 dose. The receptors were gathered from an adult who received the AZD1222 COVID-19 vaccine.

This rearrangement joins TRBV7-2 to TRBJ1-1; no reliable D call. Germline V lookup: CDR1 SGHTA, CDR2 FQGNSA. The CDR3 consists of 13 residues. Deletions cut 4 bases from V and 0 bases from J, with 6 bases between. CDR3 sequence reads: CASSSTMNTEAFF. DNA for the CDR3: TGTGCCAGCAGCTCAACGATGAACACTGAAGCTTTCTTT. Looking up the rest from reference TRBV7-2 and TRBJ1-1 gives the full variable domain: GAGVSQSPSNKVTEKGKDVELRCDPISGHTALYWYRQSLGQGLEFLIYFQGNSAPDKSGLPSDRFSAERTGGSVSTLTIQRTQQEDSAVYLCASSSTMNTEAFFGQGTRLTVV.

The V and J genes are TRBV7-9 and TRBJ2-3; D not certain. The CDR3 sequence is 14 residues long. The V end was cut by 5 bases, the J end by 3 bases, with 12 bases between. Looked up from germline, CDR1 is SEHNR and CDR2 is FQNEAQ (reference sequence). The CDR3 is CASSPSLSTDTQYF. The CDR3 DNA sequence: TGTGCCAGCAGCCCCTCCCTCTCGACAGATACGCAGTATTTT. The variable domain in full, with the rest retrieved from reference TRBV7-9 and TRBJ2-3, is DTGVSQNPRHKITKRGQNVTFRCDPISEHNRLYWYRQTLGQGPEFLTYFQNEAQLEKSRLLSDRFSAERPKGSFSTLEIQRTEQGDSAMYLCASSPSLSTDTQYFGPGTRLTVL.

The V and J genes are TRBV5-5 and TRBJ2-1; 11 nucleotides match TRBD1. The CDR3 covers 15 residues. The germline V gene encodes CDR1 SGHKS and CDR2 YYEKEE (reference sequence). Trimming at V came to 4 bases and at J to 4 bases, leaving 4 bases not matched to a gene. The CDR3 sequence: CASSTGTGGYNEQFF. The CDR3 DNA sequence: TGTGCCAGCAGCACCGGGACAGGGGGGTACAATGAGCAGTTCTTC.

This clone was detected only a few times. The genes are TRBV6-2 or TRBV6-3 and TRBJ1-1; D may be TRBD1 (6 bases). CDR1 is MNHEY and CDR2 is SVGEGT in the germline V gene. V was cut by 3 bases and J by 4 bases, with 15 bases left in between. The CDR3 spans 15 residues. CDR3 nucleotide sequence: TGTGCCAGCAGTTATCTCGCAGGGGACGTCACTGAAGCTTTCTTT. It translates to CASSYLAGDVTEAFF.

The V call is TRBV10-3, the J call TRBJ1-2; the match to TRBD1 covers 7 bases. This CDR3 comprises 14 residues. Germline values: CDR1 ENHRY, CDR2 SYGVKD. The ends lost 11 bases at V and 5 bases at J; junction bases unmatched: 14. This CDR3 is CASGQALKVYGYTF. The CDR3 DNA sequence: TGTGCCTCCGGACAGGCGCTAAAGGTTTATGGCTACACCTTC.

CDR3 sequence: CASSQVQGGTPLHF. The CDR3 DNA follows: TGCGCCAGCAGCCAGGTTCAAGGGGGTACACCCCTCCACTTT. The chain couples TRBV4-1 to TRBJ1-6; D may be TRBD1 (6 bases). CDR3 size: 14 residues. Germline CDR1 is MGHRA and CDR2 is YSYEKL. V was trimmed by 3 bases and J by 11 bases, leaving 14 bases between them.

CDR3 sequence: CASSRSNQPQHF. DNA of the CDR3: TGTGCCAGCAGCCGTAGCAATCAGCCCCAGCATTTT. The rearrangement joins TRBV5-6 to TRBJ1-5; D is undetermined. Trimming removed 4 bases at V and 0 bases at J, with 2 bases between. The V gene's germline CDR1 is SGHDT and CDR2 YYEEEE. The CDR3 has 12 residues.

This chain links TRBV6-5 with TRBJ1-1; 7 bases map to TRBD1. V dropped 6 bases and J dropped 11; count of bases not matched to a gene: 12. The germline CDR1 and CDR2 sequences are MNHEY and SVGAGI. The CDR3 loop spans 13 amino acids. The CDR3 DNA reads TGTGCCAGCAGCCCGGGACAGAGCCTCGAGGCTTTCTTT. Amino acids: CASSPGQSLEAFF.

The V gene is TRBV5-1, the J gene TRBJ2-1; 9 nucleotides match TRBD1. J lost 1 base, V lost 4 bases, and 3 bases had no gene match. The CDR3 consists of 15 residues. Germline CDR1 SGHRS, CDR2 YFSETQ. CDR3 loop: CASSRGQGSYNEQFF. CDR3 DNA: TGCGCCAGCAGCCGGGGACAGGGTTCCTACAATGAGCAGTTCTTC.

In this sample, this clone turned up a few times. V and J are TRBV7-9 and TRBJ2-3; no clear D. Trimming removed 3 bases from V and 1 base from J, with 8 bases in between. Germline CDR1 SEHNR, CDR2 FQNEAQ (reference sequence). The CDR3 covers 14 residues. CDR3 region: CASSFARGTDTQYF. As DNA, the CDR3 is TGTGCCAGCAGCTTTGCCCGGGGCACAGATACGCAGTATTTT.

The rearrangement links TRBV30 to TRBJ1-4; D is undetermined. Trimming removed 5 bases from V and 0 bases from J, with 10 bases in between. Per the germline V gene, CDR1 is GTSNPN and CDR2 is SVGIG (reference sequence). The CDR3 spans 14 residues. In DNA, the CDR3 is TGTGCCTGGGGCCCAGGTCCAACTAATGAAAAACTGTTTTTT. This sequence encodes CAWGPGPTNEKLFF.

The gene calls are TRBV3-1 (or the pseudogene TRBV3-2) and TRBJ1-5; D not certain. The CDR3 sequence is 14 residues long. Trimming stripped 4 bases from V and 7 bases from J, with 14 bases between. From germline, CDR1 is LGHDT and CDR2 YNNKEL (reference sequence). CDR3 coding DNA: TGTGCCAGCAGCCCGACCTTAAGTTCGCAGCCCCAGCATTTT. It codes for CASSPTLSSQPQHF.

The V and J genes are TRBV29-1 and TRBJ1-5; D unclear. CDR1 SQVTM and CDR2 ANQGSEA come from the germline V gene. CDR3 length: 15 amino acids. Between the trimmed V and J ends, which lost 6 bases and 0 bases, there was a span of 15 bases. DNA for the CDR3: TGCAGCGTCGTGGCGGTTATGTATAGCAATCAGCCCCAGCATTTT. Protein sequence: CSVVAVMYSNQPQHF.

The V call is TRBV5-1, the J call TRBJ1-5; D uncertain. This CDR3 has 14 residues. Trimming stripped 0 bases from V and 7 bases from J, with 11 bases between. Per germline, CDR1 SGHRS and CDR2 YFSETQ. This CDR3 is CASSLDTASQPQHF. DNA for the CDR3: TGCGCCAGCAGCTTGGATACGGCTAGCCAGCCCCAGCATTTT. The variable domain in full, with the rest retrieved from reference TRBV5-1 and TRBJ1-5, is KAGVTQTPRYLIKTRGQQVTLSCSPISGHRSVSWYQQTPGQGLQFLFEYFSETQRNKGNFPGRFSGRQFSNSRSEMNVSTLELGDSALYLCASSLDTASQPQHFGDGTRLSIL.

The chain combines TRBV7-6 with TRBJ1-2; no clear D gene. Trimming took off 3 bases at V and 1 base at J, with 6 bases between the two ends. The CDR3 extends over 13 amino acids. Looked up from germline, CDR1 is SGHVS and CDR2 is FNYEAQ. The CDR3 DNA reads as TGTGCCAGCAGCTTCCTCTTTAACTATGGCTACACCTTC. It codes for CASSFLFNYGYTF.

Only one count was recorded for this clone. The chain couples TRBV18 to TRBJ2-7, with unresolved D. This CDR3 spans 13 amino acids. The germline gives CDR1 KGHSH, CDR2 LQKENI. Trimming removed 6 bases at V and 5 bases at J, with 14 bases between. In DNA, the CDR3 is TGTGCCAGCTCGAAGGGTGGTTGGGACGAGCAGTACTTC. This translates into CASSKGGWDEQYF.

The chain joins TRBV3-1 (or the pseudogene TRBV3-2) to TRBJ2-7, with D perhaps matching TRBD2 (5 bases). CDR1 LGHDT and CDR2 YNNKEL come from the germline V gene (reference sequence). The length of the CDR3 is 13 residues. V was shortened by 3 bases and J by 2 bases, with 8 bases between the two germline ends. As DNA, the CDR3 is TGTGCCAGCAGCCACGGCGGGCCCTACGAGCAGTACTTC. Translation gives CASSHGGPYEQYF.

The chain joins TRBV27 to TRBJ1-2; 7 bases map to TRBD1. This CDR3 contains 14 residues. Trimming removed 6 bases from V and 3 bases from J; junction bases left unmatched: 7. Germline CDR1 MNHEY, CDR2 SMNVEV (reference sequence). Here the CDR3 reads CASSPQGEDYGYTF. The DNA for the CDR3 is TGTGCCAGCAGCCCGCAGGGGGAAGACTATGGCTACACCTTC.